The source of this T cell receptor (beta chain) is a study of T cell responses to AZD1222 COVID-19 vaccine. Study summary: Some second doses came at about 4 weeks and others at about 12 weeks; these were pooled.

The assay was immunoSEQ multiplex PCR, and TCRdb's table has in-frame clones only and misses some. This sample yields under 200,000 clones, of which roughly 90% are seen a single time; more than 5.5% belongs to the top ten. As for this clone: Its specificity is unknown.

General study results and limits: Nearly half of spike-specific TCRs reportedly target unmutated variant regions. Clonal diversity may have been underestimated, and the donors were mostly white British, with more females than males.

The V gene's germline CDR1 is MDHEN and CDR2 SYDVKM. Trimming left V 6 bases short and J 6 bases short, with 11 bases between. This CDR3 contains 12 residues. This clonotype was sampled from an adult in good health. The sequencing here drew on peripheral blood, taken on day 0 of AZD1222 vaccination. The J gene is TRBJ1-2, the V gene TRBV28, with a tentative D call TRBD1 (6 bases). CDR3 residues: CASRTQGNGYTF. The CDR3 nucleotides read TGTGCCAGCAGGACCCAGGGGAATGGCTACACCTTC.